The next 14 T cell receptor beta chains were all read from a single sample in a study of control samples from healthy donors and cancer patients (TCRdb year 2020). Libraries were prepared through the immunoSEQ multiplex PCR assay. The table was pulled from immuneACCESS by TCRdb, which kept in-frame rearrangements only. Such tables lose some clones; where checked, under half of the loss comes from unresolved V genes, and the rest has no known cause. The sample table shows about 64,000 clones, and 92% are seen once. 1.5% to 2% of the sample belongs to the ten largest clones. The sequenced sample was PBMCs. Every receptor here comes from a man between 35 and 55 years old with colorectal cancer.

The chain recombines TRBV5-4 with TRBJ1-1; D is unclear. V dropped 4 bases and J dropped 8 bases, with 18 bases sitting between them. Germline V gene data show CDR1 as SGHNT and CDR2 as YYREEE (reference sequence). The CDR3 runs 14 residues. The CDR3 sequence is CASSPQTAAPEAFF. In DNA, the CDR3 is TGTGCCAGCAGCCCCCAAACGGCCGCCCCAGAAGCTTTCTTT. Full variable domain (outside the CDR3, taken from reference TRBV5-4 and TRBJ1-1): ETGVTQSPTHLIKTRGQQVTLRCSSQSGHNTVSWYQQALGQGPQFIFQYYREEENGRGNFPPRFSGLQFPNYSSELNVNALELDDSALYLCASSPQTAAPEAFFGQGTRLTVV.

This chain uses TRBV5-6 with TRBJ2-5, with D perhaps given as TRBD1 or TRBD2 (5 bases each). The CDR3 length is 14 residues. Trimming removed 0 bases from V and 4 bases from J, with 10 bases in between. Germline V lookup: CDR1 SGHDT, CDR2 YYEEEE. Here the CDR3 reads CASSLVQGRETQYF. The CDR3, as DNA: TGTGCCAGCAGCTTGGTTCAGGGACGAGAGACCCAGTACTTC.

This chain connects TRBV15 to TRBJ1-1; D not resolved. With 1 base removed from V and 4 bases from J, the gap between germline ends came to 4 bases. The germline gives CDR1 LNHNV, CDR2 YYDKDF (reference sequence). The CDR3 has 12 amino acids. The CDR3 here is CATSRAVTEAFF. CDR3 in DNA: TGTGCCACCAGCAGAGCGGTCACTGAAGCTTTCTTT.

The genes are TRBV19 and TRBJ1-6, with D uncertain. Germline CDR1 LNHDA, CDR2 SQIVND (reference sequence). CDR3 length: 14 residues. V gave up 11 bases and J gave up 0 bases, with 11 bases separating them. The CDR3 loop reads CAARGSSYNSPLHF. The DNA of the CDR3 is TGTGCCGCCCGAGGAAGCTCCTATAATTCACCCCTCCACTTT.

The J gene is TRBJ2-6, the V gene TRBV7-3; the D is unclear. The ends were cut back, 5 bases at V and 0 bases at J, with 8 bases in the middle. Germline V CDR1 and CDR2: SGHTA, FQGTGA. This CDR3 comprises 15 residues. The CDR3 is CASSAQYSGANVLTF. The DNA of the CDR3 is TGTGCCAGCAGCGCCCAGTACTCTGGGGCCAACGTCCTGACTTTC.

This clone was observed a single time. The rearrangement links TRBV18 to TRBJ1-1; D is uncertain. V was trimmed by 4 bases and J by 1 base, leaving 7 bases between them. The CDR3 length is 13 residues. Germline lookup yields CDR1 KGHSH and CDR2 LQKENI. The CDR3 sequence is CASSLGQNTEAFF. The CDR3 DNA reads as TGTGCCAGCTCACTAGGCCAGAACACTGAAGCTTTCTTT.

This sequence joins TRBV9 and TRBJ1-2, with 10 bases aligning to TRBD1. The CDR3 has 15 amino acids. Germline V gene data show CDR1 as SGDLS and CDR2 as YYNGEE. V shed 0 bases and J 8 bases; nucleotides not matched to a gene: 7. CDR3 DNA: TGTGCCAGCAGCGTAGTCCCCGGGACAGGGGCCGGCTACACCTTC. It yields the protein CASSVVPGTGAGYTF. Drawing the rest from reference TRBV9 and TRBJ1-2, the complete variable domain is DSGVTQTPKHLITATGQRVTLRCSPRSGDLSVYWYQQSLDQGLQFLIQYYNGEERAKGNILERFSAQQFPDLHSELNLSSLELGDSALYFCASSVVPGTGAGYTFGSGTRLTVV.

This clone was seen a single time. This rearrangement joins TRBV4-3 to TRBJ1-3; no clear D gene. CDR1 and CDR2 (germline): LGHNA, YSLEER. Between the trimmed V and J ends, which lost 0 bases and 7 bases, there was a span of 16 bases. CDR3 length equals 16 residues. This CDR3 reads CASSQDRSRGRNTIYF. As DNA, the CDR3 is TGCGCCAGCAGCCAAGATAGGAGTCGAGGGAGGAACACCATATATTTT.

The rearrangement links TRBV6-5 to TRBJ1-5; D not resolved. Looked up from germline, CDR1 is MNHEY and CDR2 is SVGAGI. The germline V and J ends were trimmed by 6 bases and 0 bases, with 12 bases remaining between them. CDR3 size: 15 residues. CDR3 nucleotides: TGTGCCAGCAGGAGACAACTCAATAGCAATCAGCCCCAGCATTTT. Translation: CASRRQLNSNQPQHF.

The rearrangement uses TRBV5-6 and TRBJ2-7, with 11 bases lining up with TRBD1. The germline V gene has CDR1 SGHDT and CDR2 YYEEEE. This CDR3 region has 16 residues. The junction had 10 bases not matched to a gene; V was cut back by 1 base and J by 7 bases. The CDR3 nucleotides read TGTGCCAGCAGCTTGTACACTCGGACAGGGGGCTGGGAGCAGTACTTC. It translates to CASSLYTRTGGWEQYF. Supplemented by reference TRBV5-6 and TRBJ2-7, the full variable domain reads DAGVTQSPTHLIKTRGQQVTLRCSPKSGHDTVSWYQQALGQGPQFIFQYYEEEERQRGNFPDRFSGHQFPNYSSELNVNALLLGDSALYLCASSLYTRTGGWEQYFGPGTRLTVT.

The V and J genes are TRBV2 and TRBJ2-2, with a weak D call TRBD2 (6 bases). This CDR3 region has 14 residues. Germline values: CDR1 SNHLY, CDR2 FYNNEI. Trimming cost V 3 bases and J 5 bases, with 10 bases left between them. CDR3 in amino acids: CASSEGGSTGELFF. CDR3 DNA sequence: TGTGCCAGCAGTGAGGGGGGTTCAACCGGGGAGCTGTTTTTT.

Here the CDR3 reads CASSPQGNEQFF. In DNA form, the CDR3 reads TGTGCCAGTAGTCCTCAGGGGAATGAGCAGTTCTTC. The chain links TRBV19 to TRBJ2-1; TRBD1 is a possible D gene (6 bases). CDR3 length: 12 residues. Germline V CDR1 and CDR2: LNHDA, SQIVND (reference sequence). The germline V and J ends were trimmed by 5 bases and 7 bases, with 9 bases remaining between them. Using reference TRBV19 and TRBJ2-1 for the parts outside the CDR3, the full variable domain is DGGITQSPKYLFRKEGQNVTLSCEQNLNHDAMYWYRQDPGQGLRLIYYSQIVNDFQKGDIAEGYSVSREKKESFPLTVTSAQKNPTAFYLCASSPQGNEQFFGPGTRLTVL.

The V gene is TRBV19, the J gene TRBJ2-3, with D maybe TRBD1 (6 bases). The CDR3 is made up of 13 amino acids. Germline V gives CDR1 LNHDA, CDR2 SQIVND (reference sequence). V was pared by 9 bases and J by 2 bases, with 12 bases between. The CDR3 is CASRDTNTDTQYF. The CDR3 nucleotides are TGTGCCAGCCGGGACACCAACACAGATACGCAGTATTTT.

The chain employs TRBV2 and TRBJ1-5, with unresolved D. V lost 0 bases and J lost 7, with 19 bases in between. This CDR3 has 17 amino acids. Germline CDR1 and CDR2: SNHLY and FYNNEI. In DNA form, the CDR3 reads TGTGCCAGCAGTGAAGCGTATTATGTGGGAGGGATCCAGCCCCAGCATTTT. Its protein is CASSEAYYVGGIQPQHF.